A single sample is the source of the 4 T cell receptor beta chains below, sequenced in a study of technical replicates of blood from a few donors. TCRdb's table, derived via immunoSEQ multiplex PCR, lists solely in-frame clones and lacks some. Of 65,000 to 90,000 clones in the sample, over 90% are singletons; the top ten hold roughly 0.4%. Sequenced: T cells isolated from PBMCs. These receptor sequences come from a human donor in good health.

This sequence joins TRBV25-1 and TRBJ1-4, with 7 bases lining up with TRBD1. CDR3 size: 14 residues. Germline V gives CDR1 MGHDK, CDR2 SYGVNS. Losses at the gene ends were 6 bases for V and 6 bases for J; bases not matched to a gene: 7. This CDR3 reads CASSQTGWDEKLFF. The CDR3 coding sequence is TGTGCCAGCAGCCAGACAGGGTGGGATGAAAAACTGTTTTTT.

The chain combines TRBV4-2 with TRBJ2-5; 8 positions match TRBD1. CDR3 length equals 15 residues. V was clipped by 3 bases and J by 1 base; unmatched bases: 4. Germline values: CDR1 LGHNA, CDR2 YNFKEQ. The CDR3 loop reads CASSQRDRGQETQYF. Written as DNA, the CDR3 is TGTGCCAGCAGCCAGCGCGACAGGGGCCAAGAGACCCAGTACTTC.

The J gene is TRBJ2-1, the V gene TRBV29-1; 7 bases are a match to TRBD2. Germline V CDR1 and CDR2: SQVTM, ANQGSEA. The V gene end was trimmed by 6 bases and the J gene end by 10 bases; junction bases not matched to a gene: 15. This CDR3 contains 14 residues. This CDR3 is CSVTGLAEQGEQFF. The CDR3 DNA reads as TGCAGCGTAACTGGGCTAGCGGAGCAGGGAGAGCAGTTCTTC.

The chain carries TRBV10-3 and TRBJ2-7; D unclear. This CDR3 spans 12 amino acids. Germline CDR1 and CDR2: ENHRY and SYGVKD. V was pared by 8 bases and J by 6 bases, with 14 bases between. CDR3 sequence reads: CAIAYRSGEQYF. In DNA, the CDR3 is TGTGCCATCGCTTATCGGTCAGGCGAGCAGTACTTC.